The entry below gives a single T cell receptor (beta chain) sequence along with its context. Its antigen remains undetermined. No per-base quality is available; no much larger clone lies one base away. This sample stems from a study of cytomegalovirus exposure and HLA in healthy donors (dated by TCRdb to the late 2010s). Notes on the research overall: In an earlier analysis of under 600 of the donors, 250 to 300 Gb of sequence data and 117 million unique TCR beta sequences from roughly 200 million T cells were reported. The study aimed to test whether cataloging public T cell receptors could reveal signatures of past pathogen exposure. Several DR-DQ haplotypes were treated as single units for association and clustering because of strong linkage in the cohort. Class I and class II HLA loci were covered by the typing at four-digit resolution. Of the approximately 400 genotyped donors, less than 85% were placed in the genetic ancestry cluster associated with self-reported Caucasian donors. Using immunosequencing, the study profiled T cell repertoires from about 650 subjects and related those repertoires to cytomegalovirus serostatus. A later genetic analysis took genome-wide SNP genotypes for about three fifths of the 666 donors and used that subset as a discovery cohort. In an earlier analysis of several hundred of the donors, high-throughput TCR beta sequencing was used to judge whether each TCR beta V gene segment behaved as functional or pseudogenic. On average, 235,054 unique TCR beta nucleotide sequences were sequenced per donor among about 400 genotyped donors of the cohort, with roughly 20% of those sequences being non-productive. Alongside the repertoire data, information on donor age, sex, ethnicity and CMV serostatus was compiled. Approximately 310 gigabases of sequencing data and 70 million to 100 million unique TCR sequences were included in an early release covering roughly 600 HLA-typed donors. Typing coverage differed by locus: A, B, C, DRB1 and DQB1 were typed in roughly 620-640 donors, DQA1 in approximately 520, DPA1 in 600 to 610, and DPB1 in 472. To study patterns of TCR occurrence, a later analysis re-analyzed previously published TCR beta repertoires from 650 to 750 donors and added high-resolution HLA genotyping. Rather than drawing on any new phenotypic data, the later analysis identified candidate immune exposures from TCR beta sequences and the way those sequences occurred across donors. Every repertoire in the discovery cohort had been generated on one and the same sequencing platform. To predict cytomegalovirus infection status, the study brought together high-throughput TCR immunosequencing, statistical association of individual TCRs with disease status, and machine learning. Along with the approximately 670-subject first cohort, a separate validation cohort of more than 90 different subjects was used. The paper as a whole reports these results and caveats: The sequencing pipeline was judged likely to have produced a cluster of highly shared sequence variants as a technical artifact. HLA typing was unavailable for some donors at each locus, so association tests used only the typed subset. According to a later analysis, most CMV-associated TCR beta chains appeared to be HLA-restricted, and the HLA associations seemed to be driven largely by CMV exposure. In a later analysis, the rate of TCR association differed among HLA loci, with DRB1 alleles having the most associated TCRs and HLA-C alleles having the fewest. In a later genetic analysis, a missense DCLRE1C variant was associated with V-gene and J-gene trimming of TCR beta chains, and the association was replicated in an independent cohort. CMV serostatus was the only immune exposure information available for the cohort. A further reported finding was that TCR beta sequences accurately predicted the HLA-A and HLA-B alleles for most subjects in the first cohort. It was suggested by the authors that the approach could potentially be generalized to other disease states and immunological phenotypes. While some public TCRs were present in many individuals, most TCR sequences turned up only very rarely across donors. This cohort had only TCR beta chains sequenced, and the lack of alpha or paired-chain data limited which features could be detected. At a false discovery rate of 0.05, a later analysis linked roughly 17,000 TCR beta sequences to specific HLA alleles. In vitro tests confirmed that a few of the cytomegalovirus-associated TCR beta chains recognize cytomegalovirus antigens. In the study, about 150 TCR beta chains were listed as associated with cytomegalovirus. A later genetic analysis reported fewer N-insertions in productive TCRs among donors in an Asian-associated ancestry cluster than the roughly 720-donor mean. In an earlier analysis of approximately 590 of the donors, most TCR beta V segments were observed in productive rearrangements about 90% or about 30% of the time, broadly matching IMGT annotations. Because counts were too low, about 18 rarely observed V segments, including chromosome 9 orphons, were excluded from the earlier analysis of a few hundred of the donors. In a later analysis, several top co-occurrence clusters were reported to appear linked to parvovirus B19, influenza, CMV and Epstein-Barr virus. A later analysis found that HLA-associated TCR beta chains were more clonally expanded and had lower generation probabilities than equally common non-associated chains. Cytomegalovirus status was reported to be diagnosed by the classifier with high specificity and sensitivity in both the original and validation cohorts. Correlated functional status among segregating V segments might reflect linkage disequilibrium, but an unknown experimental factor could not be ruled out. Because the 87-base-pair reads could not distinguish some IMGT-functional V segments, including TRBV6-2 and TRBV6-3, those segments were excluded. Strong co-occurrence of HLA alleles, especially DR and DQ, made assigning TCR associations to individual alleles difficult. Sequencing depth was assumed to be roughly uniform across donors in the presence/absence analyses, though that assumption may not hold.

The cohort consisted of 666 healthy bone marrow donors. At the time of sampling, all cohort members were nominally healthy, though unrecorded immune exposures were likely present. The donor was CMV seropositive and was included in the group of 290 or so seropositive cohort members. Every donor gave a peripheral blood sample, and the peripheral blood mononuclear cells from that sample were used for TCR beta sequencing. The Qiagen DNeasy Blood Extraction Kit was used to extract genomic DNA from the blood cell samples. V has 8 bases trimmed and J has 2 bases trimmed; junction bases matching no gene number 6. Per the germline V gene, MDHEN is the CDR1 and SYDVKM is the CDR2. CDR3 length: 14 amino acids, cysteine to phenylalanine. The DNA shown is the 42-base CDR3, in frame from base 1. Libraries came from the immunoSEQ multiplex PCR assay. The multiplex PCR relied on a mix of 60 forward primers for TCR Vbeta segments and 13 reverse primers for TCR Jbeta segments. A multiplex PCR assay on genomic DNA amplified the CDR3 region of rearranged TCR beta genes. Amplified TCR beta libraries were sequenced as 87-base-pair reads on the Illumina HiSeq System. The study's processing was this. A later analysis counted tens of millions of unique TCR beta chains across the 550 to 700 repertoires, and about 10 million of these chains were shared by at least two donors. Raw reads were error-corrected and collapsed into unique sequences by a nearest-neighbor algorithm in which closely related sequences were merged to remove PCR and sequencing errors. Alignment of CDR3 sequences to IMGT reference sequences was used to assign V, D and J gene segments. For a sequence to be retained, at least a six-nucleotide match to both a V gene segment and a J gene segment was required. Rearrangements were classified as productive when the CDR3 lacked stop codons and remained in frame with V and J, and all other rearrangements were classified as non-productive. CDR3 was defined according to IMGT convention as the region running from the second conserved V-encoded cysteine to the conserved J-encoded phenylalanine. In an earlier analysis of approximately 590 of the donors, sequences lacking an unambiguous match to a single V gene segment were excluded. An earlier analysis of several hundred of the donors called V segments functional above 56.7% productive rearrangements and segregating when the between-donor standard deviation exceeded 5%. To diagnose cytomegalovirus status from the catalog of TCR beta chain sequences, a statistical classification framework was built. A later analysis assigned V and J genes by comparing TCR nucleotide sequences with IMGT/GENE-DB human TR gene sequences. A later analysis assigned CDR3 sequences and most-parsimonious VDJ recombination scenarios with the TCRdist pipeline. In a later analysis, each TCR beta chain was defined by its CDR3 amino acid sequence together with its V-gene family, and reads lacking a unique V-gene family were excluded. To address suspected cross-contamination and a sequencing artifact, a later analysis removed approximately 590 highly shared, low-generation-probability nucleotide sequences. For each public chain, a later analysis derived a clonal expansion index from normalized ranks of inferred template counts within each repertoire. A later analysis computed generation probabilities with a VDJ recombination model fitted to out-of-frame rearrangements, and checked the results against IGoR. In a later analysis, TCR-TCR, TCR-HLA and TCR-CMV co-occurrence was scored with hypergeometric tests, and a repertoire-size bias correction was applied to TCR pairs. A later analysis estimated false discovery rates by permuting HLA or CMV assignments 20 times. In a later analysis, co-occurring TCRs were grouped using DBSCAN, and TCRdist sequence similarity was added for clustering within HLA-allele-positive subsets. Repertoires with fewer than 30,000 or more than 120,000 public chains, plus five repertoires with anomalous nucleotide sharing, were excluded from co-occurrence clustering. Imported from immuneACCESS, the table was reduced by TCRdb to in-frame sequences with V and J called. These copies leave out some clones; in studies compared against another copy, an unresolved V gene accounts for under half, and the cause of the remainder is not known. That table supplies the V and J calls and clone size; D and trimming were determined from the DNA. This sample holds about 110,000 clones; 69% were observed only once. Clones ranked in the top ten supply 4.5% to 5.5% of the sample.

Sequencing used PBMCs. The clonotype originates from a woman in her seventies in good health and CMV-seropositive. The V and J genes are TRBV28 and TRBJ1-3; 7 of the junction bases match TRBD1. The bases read TGTGCCAGCGGATCTGGGACAGCTGGAAACACCATATATTTT. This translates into CASGSGTAGNTIYF.